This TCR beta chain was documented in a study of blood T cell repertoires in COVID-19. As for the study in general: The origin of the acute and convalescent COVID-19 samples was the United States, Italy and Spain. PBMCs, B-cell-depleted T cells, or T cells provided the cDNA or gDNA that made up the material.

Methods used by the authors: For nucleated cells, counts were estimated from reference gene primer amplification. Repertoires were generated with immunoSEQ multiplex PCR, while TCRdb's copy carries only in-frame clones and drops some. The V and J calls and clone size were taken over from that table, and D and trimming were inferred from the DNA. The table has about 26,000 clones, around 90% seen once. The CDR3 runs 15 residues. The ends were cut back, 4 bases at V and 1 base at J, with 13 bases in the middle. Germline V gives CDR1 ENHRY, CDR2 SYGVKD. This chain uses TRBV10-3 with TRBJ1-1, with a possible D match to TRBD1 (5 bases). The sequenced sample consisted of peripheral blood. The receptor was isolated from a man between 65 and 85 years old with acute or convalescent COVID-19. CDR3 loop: CAISVAGGKNTEAFF. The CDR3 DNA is TGTGCCATCAGTGTGGCCGGGGGAAAGAACACTGAAGCTTTCTTT.